These T cell receptor beta chains were read from a single sample in a study of CD8 T cells in Susac syndrome. TCRdb reprocessed the immunoSEQ multiplex PCR reads via MiXCR and lists one record per CDR3 protein. The data contain 180,000 or so distinct CDR3 sequences, roughly 95% of them singletons. Sequenced material: CD4+ T cells from PBMCs. All receptors come from a human donor in good health. Both conserved end residues are part of each CDR3. Each record gives: D gene, J gene, V gene, clone size, CDR3 protein, CDR3 DNA. D genes are given only for firm matches. Not every row has a clone size; where given, it reads once, few, many or a size class.

TRBD2 TRBJ2-1 TRBV7-9 - CASSVSLAGGNEQFF TGTGCCAGCAGCGTAAGCCTAGCGGGAGGTAATGAGCAGTTCTTC
- TRBJ1-5 TRBV28 - CASSLGSDGTSQPQHF TGTGCCAGCAGTTTAGGTTCCGACGGCACGTCCCAGCCCCAGCATTTT
- TRBJ1-1 TRBV7-9 - CASSLVFAEAFF TGTGCCAGCAGCTTAGTATTCGCTGAAGCTTTCTTT
TRBD2 TRBJ2-5 TRBV20-1 - CSAESSGQETQYF TGCAGTGCTGAATCTAGCGGCCAAGAGACCCAGTACTTC
- TRBJ2-5 TRBV15 - CATSSRTEYQETQYF TGTGCCACCAGCTCGCGGACAGAATACCAAGAGACCCAGTACTTC
TRBD2 TRBJ2-3 TRBV9 - CASSASGRRDTQYF TGTGCCAGCAGCGCCAGCGGGAGGAGAGATACGCAGTATTTT
- TRBJ2-6 TRBV3-1 - CASSQATGANVLTF TGTGCCAGCAGCCAAGCCACTGGGGCCAACGTCCTGACTTTC
TRBD2 TRBJ2-7 TRBV10-3 once CATQGLADYEQYF TGTGCCACACAGGGACTAGCGGACTACGAGCAGTACTTC
- TRBJ1-6 TRBV7-2 - CASSRFPSSGENSPLHF TGTGCCAGCAGCCGCTTTCCCTCCTCCGGTGAAAATTCACCCCTCCACTTT
- TRBJ2-3 TRBV7-9 - CASSSETDTQYF TGTGCCAGCAGCTCGGAGACAGATACGCAGTATTTT
- TRBJ2-3 TRBV11-2 once CASSVRDLPIDTQYF TGTGCCAGCAGCGTCCGGGACTTACCTATAGATACGCAGTATTTT
- TRBJ1-1 TRBV20-1 - CSAAKQGTEAFF TGCAGTGCTGCAAAACAGGGCACTGAAGCTTTCTTT
TRBD1 TRBJ2-3 TRBV20-1 once CSARETGGYADTQYF TGCAGTGCTCGCGAGACAGGGGGATATGCAGATACGCAGTATTTT
- TRBJ1-5 TRBV19 - CASSAFNQPQHF TGTGCCAGTAGTGCCTTCAATCAGCCCCAGCATTTT
- TRBJ1-2 TRBV2 - CASTRTERGYTF TGTGCCAGCACCCGGACAGAGCGTGGCTACACCTTC
- TRBJ1-1 TRBV25-1 - CASSGLGHTEAFF TGTGCCAGCAGTGGACTAGGGCACACTGAAGCTTTCTTT